This T cell receptor (beta chain) appears in the sequencing data of a study of human T cells and chemical hapten exposure. For the study at large: Patches with 0.01% DPC went on the upper back, and the tests were read at 6 days. Findings and caveats of the study: In comparison with controls, expanded TCRs gave rise to a significantly larger number of large CDR3 similarity clusters.

One entry per CDR3 protein, called by TCRdb with MiXCR from the RACE reads. The data contain 100,000 to 120,000 distinct CDR3 sequences, less than 45% of them seen just once; the ten biggest clones take up less than 3%. J was trimmed by 2 bases and V by 4 bases; bases with no gene match: 16. The CDR3 spans 20 residues. Germline V gene data show CDR1 as SGHAT and CDR2 as FQNNGV. As to time point: patch test 3, about 24 weeks after DPC sensitization. Treatment denoted: therapeutic diphenylcyclopropenone sensitization with weekly scalp DPC. Ahead of each patch test application, blood was drawn. To note about this clonotype: Its specificity is unknown.

The receptor comes from a man aged 35-49 years with alopecia areata. Some clones in this sample may be carry-over from other donors' samples. V usage is TRBV11-2 and J usage is TRBJ2-1; TRBD2 aligns across 11 bases. The starting material was whole blood, obtained in connection with sensitization to the hapten diphenylcyclopropenone (DPC). CDR3: CASSSPILAGAASPYNEQFF. In DNA, the CDR3 is TGTGCCAGCAGCTCTCCAATACTAGCGGGAGCCGCAAGCCCCTACAATGAGCAGTTCTTC.